The 5 T cell receptor beta chains below were found in one sample sequenced in a study of a mutant IDH1 vaccine in newly diagnosed glioma. Measured with immunoSEQ multiplex PCR; TCRdb has only the in-frame clones, and not every one. Here the sample spans more than 25,000 clones, roughly 88% being singletons. Which antigens these TCRs recognize remains unknown. As to time point: week 23, last vaccination. One vaccine dose held 300 ug of mutant IDH1 20-mer peptide and came with topical imiquimod. The sample was PBMCs, taken from a glioma patient whose treatment included an IDH1 peptide vaccine. The receptors were gathered from a man aged 35-49 years with glioma.

V is TRBV19 and J is TRBJ1-4; D is unresolved. The CDR3 extends over 13 amino acids. V was shortened by 5 bases and J by 6 bases, with 10 bases between the two germline ends. Looked up from germline, CDR1 is LNHDA and CDR2 is SQIVND (reference sequence). The CDR3 spells CASSFREDEKLFF. CDR3 bases: TGTGCCAGTAGTTTTAGGGAAGATGAAAAACTGTTTTTT.

This clone was counted a few times. The gene calls are TRBV6-5 and TRBJ2-5, with no clear D. Trimming stripped 6 bases from V and 7 bases from J, with 12 bases between. This CDR3 spans 12 amino acids. Per germline, CDR1 MNHEY and CDR2 SVGAGI. The CDR3 is CASRSDLGTQYF. The CDR3 DNA reads TGTGCCAGCAGATCAGACCTGGGGACCCAGTACTTC.

This clone was found once. The J gene is TRBJ2-1, the V gene TRBV6-5; 7 nucleotides agree with TRBD2. This CDR3 spans 14 amino acids. V shed 6 bases, J shed 10 bases, and the junction held 12 bases outside the gene matches. Germline CDR1 MNHEY, CDR2 SVGAGI. The CDR3 nucleotides are TGTGCCAGCAGCCCCCCGGGGCAGGGAGGGGAGCAGTTCTTC. Translation: CASSPPGQGGEQFF.

CDR3 in amino acids: CASSSSWFGQGNTEAFF. DNA for the CDR3: TGTGCCAGCAGCTCGAGTTGGTTTGGACAGGGAAACACTGAAGCTTTCTTT. The rearrangement links TRBV5-8 to TRBJ1-1, with 8 positions matching TRBD1. CDR3 size: 17 residues. Germline CDR1 reads SGHTS; CDR2 reads YDEGEE. The junction had 12 bases not matched to a gene; V was cut back by 3 bases and J by 2 bases.

This clone has more than one count but fewer than ten. The V and J genes are TRBV6-5 and TRBJ1-5; 8 bases are a match to TRBD1. Germline lookup yields CDR1 MNHEY and CDR2 SVGAGI. J was trimmed by 2 bases and V by 5 bases; bases with no gene match: 2. The CDR3 totals 14 residues. The CDR3 nucleotides read TGTGCCAGCAGTGTGGACAGGGGCAATCAGCCCCAGCATTTT. Protein product: CASSVDRGNQPQHF.